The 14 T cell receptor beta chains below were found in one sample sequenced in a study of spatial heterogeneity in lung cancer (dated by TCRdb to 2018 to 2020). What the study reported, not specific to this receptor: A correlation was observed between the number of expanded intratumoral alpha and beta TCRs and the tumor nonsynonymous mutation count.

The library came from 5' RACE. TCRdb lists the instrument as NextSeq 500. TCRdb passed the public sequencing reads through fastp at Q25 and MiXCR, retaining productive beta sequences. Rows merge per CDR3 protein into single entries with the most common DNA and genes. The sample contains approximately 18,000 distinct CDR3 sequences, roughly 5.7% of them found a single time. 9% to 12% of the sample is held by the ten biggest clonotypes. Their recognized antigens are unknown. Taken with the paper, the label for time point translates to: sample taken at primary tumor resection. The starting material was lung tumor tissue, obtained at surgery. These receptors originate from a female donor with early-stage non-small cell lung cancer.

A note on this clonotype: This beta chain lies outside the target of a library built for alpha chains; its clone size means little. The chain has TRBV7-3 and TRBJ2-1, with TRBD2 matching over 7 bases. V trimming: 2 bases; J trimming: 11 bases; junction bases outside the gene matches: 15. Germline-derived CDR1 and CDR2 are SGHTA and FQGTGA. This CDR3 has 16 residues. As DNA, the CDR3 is TGTGCCAGCAGCTTAGGGGCTGGAGCTAGCGGAAGCAAGCAGTTCTTC. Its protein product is CASSLGAGASGSKQFF.

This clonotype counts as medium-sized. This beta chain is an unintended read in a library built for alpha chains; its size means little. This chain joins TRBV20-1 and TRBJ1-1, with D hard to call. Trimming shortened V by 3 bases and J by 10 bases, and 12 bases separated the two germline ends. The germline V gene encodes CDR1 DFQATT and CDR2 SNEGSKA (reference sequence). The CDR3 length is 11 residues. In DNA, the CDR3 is TGCAGTGCTAGTCAGCCAGCCGGAGCTTTCTTT. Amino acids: CSASQPAGAFF.

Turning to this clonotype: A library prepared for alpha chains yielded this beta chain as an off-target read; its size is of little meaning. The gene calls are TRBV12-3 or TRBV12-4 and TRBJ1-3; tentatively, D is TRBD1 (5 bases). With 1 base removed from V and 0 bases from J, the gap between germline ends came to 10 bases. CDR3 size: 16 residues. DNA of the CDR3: TGTGCCAGCAGTTTAGGGGGCTCAACCTCTGGAAACACCATATATTTT. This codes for CASSLGGSTSGNTIYF.

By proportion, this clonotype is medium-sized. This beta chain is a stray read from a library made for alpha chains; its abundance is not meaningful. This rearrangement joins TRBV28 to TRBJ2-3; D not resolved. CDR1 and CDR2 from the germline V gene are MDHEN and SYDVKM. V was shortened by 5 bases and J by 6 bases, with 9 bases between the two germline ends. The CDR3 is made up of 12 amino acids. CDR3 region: CASSPPYDTQYF. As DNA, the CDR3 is TGTGCCAGCAGTCCCCCCTACGATACGCAGTATTTT.

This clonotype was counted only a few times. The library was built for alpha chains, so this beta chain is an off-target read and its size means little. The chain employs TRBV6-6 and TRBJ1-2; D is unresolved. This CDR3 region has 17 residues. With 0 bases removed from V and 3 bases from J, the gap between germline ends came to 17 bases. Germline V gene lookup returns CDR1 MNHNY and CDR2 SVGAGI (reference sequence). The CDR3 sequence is CASSYSTGTTGDYGYTF. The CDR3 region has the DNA TGTGCCAGCAGTTACTCGACTGGTACCACCGGGGACTATGGCTACACCTTC.

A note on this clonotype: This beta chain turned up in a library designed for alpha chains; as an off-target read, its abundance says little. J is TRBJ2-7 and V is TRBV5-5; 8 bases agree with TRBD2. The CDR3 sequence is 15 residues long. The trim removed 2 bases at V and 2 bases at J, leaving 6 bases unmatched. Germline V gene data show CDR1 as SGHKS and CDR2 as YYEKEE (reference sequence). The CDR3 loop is CASSFRSGSTYEQYF. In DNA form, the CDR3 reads TGTGCCAGCAGCTTTAGGAGCGGGAGTACCTACGAGCAGTACTTC.

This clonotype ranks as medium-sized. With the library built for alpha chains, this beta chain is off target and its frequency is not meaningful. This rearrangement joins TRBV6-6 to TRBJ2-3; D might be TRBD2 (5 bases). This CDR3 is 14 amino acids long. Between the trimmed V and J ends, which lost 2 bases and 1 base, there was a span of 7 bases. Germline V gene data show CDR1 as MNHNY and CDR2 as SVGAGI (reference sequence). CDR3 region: CASSYDYRTDTQYF. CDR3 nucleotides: TGTGCCAGCAGTTACGACTATCGCACAGATACGCAGTATTTT.

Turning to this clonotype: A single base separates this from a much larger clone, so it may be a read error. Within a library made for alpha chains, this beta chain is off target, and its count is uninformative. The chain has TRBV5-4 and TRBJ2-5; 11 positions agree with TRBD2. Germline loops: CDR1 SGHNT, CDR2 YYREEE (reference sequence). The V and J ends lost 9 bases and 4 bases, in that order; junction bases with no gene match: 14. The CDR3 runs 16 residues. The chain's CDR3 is CANTKTSGRSTETQYF. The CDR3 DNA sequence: TGTGCCAACACAAAAACTAGCGGGAGAAGTACAGAGACCCAGTACTTC.

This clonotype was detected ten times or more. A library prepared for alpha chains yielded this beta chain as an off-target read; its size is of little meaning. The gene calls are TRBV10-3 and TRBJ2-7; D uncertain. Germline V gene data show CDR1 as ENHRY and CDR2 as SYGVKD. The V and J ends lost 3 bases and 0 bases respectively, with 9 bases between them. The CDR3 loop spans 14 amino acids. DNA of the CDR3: TGTGCCATCAGTGATTTCAGGAACTCCTACGAGCAGTACTTC. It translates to CAISDFRNSYEQYF.

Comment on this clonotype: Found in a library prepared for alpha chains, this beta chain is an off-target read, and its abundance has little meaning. The CDR3 region is CAWSVRGNEQFF. CDR3 nucleotide sequence: TGTGCCTGGAGTGTACGCGGTAATGAGCAGTTCTTC. J is TRBJ2-1 and V is TRBV30, with unresolved D. The CDR3 contains 12 residues. The ends were cut back, 0 bases at V and 7 bases at J, with 7 bases in the middle. Germline V lookup: CDR1 GTSNPN, CDR2 SVGIG (reference sequence).

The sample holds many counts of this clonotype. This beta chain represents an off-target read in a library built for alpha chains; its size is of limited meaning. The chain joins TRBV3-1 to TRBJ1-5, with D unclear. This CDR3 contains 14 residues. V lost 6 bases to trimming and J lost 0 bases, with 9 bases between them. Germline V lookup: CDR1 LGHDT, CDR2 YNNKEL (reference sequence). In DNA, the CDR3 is TGTGCCAGCAGTTACGGGAATAGCAATCAGCCCCAGCATTTT. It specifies CASSYGNSNQPQHF.

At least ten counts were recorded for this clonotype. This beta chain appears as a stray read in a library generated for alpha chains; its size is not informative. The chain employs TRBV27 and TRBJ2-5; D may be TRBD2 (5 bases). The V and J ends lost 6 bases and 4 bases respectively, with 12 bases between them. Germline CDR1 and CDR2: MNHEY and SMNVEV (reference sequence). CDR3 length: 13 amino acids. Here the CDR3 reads CASSRSEGETQYF. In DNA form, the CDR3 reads TGTGCCAGCAGCCGGAGCGAGGGAGAGACCCAGTACTTC.

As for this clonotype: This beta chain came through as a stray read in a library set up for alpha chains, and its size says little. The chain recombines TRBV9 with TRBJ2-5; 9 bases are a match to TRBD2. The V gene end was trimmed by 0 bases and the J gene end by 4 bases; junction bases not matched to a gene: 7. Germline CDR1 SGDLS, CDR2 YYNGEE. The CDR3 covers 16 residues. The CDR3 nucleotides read TGTGCCAGCAGCGTAGATGTGGGCGGGAGGGGAGAGACCCAGTACTTC. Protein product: CASSVDVGGRGETQYF.

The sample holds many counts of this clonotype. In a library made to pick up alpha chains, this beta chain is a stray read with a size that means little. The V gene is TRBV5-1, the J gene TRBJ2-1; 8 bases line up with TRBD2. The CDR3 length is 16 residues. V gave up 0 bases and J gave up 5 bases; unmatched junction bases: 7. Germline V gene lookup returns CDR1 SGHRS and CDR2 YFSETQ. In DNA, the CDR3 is TGCGCCAGCAGCTTGGCGGCGGGAGGCATGAACAATGAGCAGTTCTTC. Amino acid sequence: CASSLAAGGMNNEQFF.